These 22 T cell receptor beta chains share one sample of origin, sequenced in a study of blood T cell repertoires in COVID-19. Using immunoSEQ multiplex PCR, the repertoire was profiled, and TCRdb retains in-frame clones only, with some absent. The sample records hundreds of thousands of clones, approximately 84% being singletons. The sequenced sample consisted of PBMCs or T cells enriched from blood (not recorded which). The receptors stem from a woman aged 25 to 39 who had recovered from COVID-19.

The chain has TRBV10-3 and TRBJ1-2; 10 nucleotides match TRBD1. Germline trimming cut 4 bases from V and 7 bases from J; bases unmatched to any gene: 6. CDR3 length equals 14 residues. The germline V gene has CDR1 ENHRY and CDR2 SYGVKD. Here the CDR3 DNA reads TGTGCCATCAGTGGCCCGGGACAGGGGTTTGGCTACACCTTC. As protein: CAISGPGQGFGYTF.

This clone was counted a few times. This sequence joins TRBV27 and TRBJ1-6; D is undetermined. In germline, CDR1 is MNHEY, CDR2 SMNVEV (reference sequence). CDR3 size: 15 residues. Deletions cut 3 bases from V and 15 bases from J, with 21 bases between. DNA of the CDR3: TGTGCCAGCAGTTTGTCTCGGGATGCTGTGAATGGCCTCCACTTT. This sequence encodes CASSLSRDAVNGLHF.

This clone was picked up one time. The chain combines TRBV5-3 with TRBJ2-3; 8 positions agree with TRBD2. TRBV5-3 is known as an ORF, though its function is uncertain. This CDR3 is 16 amino acids long. V shed 3 bases, J shed 3 bases, and the junction held 9 bases outside the gene matches. In DNA, the CDR3 is TGTGCCAGAAGCTCATTAGCGGGGTCGGTTACAGATACGCAGTATTTT. Translating gives CARSSLAGSVTDTQYF.

The chain links TRBV19 to TRBJ1-1, with D hard to call. Looked up from germline, CDR1 is LNHDA and CDR2 is SQIVND (reference sequence). The length of the CDR3 is 13 residues. V lost 7 bases, J lost 5 bases, and 14 bases lay in between. This CDR3 reads CASNPAEQTEAFF. CDR3 nucleotide sequence: TGTGCCAGTAATCCGGCGGAGCAAACTGAAGCTTTCTTT.

The V gene is TRBV5-1, the J gene TRBJ2-5; D not resolved. There are 14 residues in the CDR3. CDR1 and CDR2 (germline): SGHRS, YFSETQ. V was clipped by 0 bases and J by 2 bases, with 8 bases between them. The CDR3 here is CASSLGQTQETQYF. The CDR3 DNA reads as TGCGCCAGCAGCTTGGGGCAGACACAAGAGACCCAGTACTTC.

The V gene is TRBV7-9, the J gene TRBJ1-5, with D unclear. Trimming stripped 5 bases from V and 4 bases from J, with 12 bases between. The CDR3 extends over 14 amino acids. Germline V gene sequence: CDR1 SEHNR, CDR2 FQNEAQ (reference sequence). CDR3 nucleotide sequence: TGTGCCAGCAGCCCCGCGGGCAAAAATCAGCCCCAGCATTTT. The encoded protein is CASSPAGKNQPQHF.

The sample holds one count of this clone. The rearrangement uses TRBV5-4 and TRBJ2-7, with TRBD1 matching 9 bases. Per germline, CDR1 SGHNT and CDR2 YYREEE (reference sequence). The CDR3 length is 15 residues. The J segment lost 6 bases and the V segment lost 4 bases, leaving 11 bases of the junction unmatched. The CDR3 DNA reads as TGTGCCAGCAGCCAGGGACAGGGAAACCCCCGCGAGCAGTACTTC. As protein: CASSQGQGNPREQYF.

In this sample, this clone turned up a few times. V gene TRBV7-2 combines with J gene TRBJ1-2; a possible D gene is TRBD1 (5 bases). Germline V CDR1 and CDR2: SGHTA, FQGNSA. V lost 4 bases and J 14 bases, leaving 14 bases between the germline ends. CDR3 length equals 11 residues. CDR3 sequence: CASSSVRDFTF. In DNA, the CDR3 is TGTGCCAGCAGCTCCGTAAGGGACTTTACCTTC.

This clone was recorded once. The gene calls are TRBV15 and TRBJ2-3; 8 bases are a match to TRBD2. The CDR3 has 14 amino acids. Unmatched junction bases numbered 5, after V lost 4 bases and J lost 5 bases. From germline, CDR1 is LNHNV and CDR2 YYDKDF (reference sequence). The CDR3 here is CATSNRAGGDTQYF. In nucleotides, the CDR3 is TGTGCCACCAGCAATCGGGCGGGGGGAGATACGCAGTATTTT.

The V and J genes are TRBV20-1 and TRBJ2-7; 10 bases line up with TRBD2. Germline V gene data show CDR1 as DFQATT and CDR2 as SNEGSKA (reference sequence). With V trimmed by 3 bases and J by 0 bases, 5 bases remained unmatched. CDR3 size: 15 residues. CDR3 DNA sequence: TGCAGTGCTAGTTTAGCGGGGGGCATCTCCTACGAGCAGTACTTC. Translated, it gives CSASLAGGISYEQYF.

The chain employs TRBV7-2 and TRBJ2-3; 8 nucleotides align to TRBD1. The CDR3 consists of 16 residues. The germline gives CDR1 SGHTA, CDR2 FQGNSA. Unmatched junction bases numbered 7, after V lost 1 base and J lost 4 bases. The CDR3 sequence is CASSLGTGTGADTQYF. The CDR3 region has the DNA TGTGCCAGCAGCTTAGGGACAGGGACGGGGGCAGATACGCAGTATTTT.

The chain employs TRBV7-2 and TRBJ2-3; 12 nucleotides match TRBD2. This CDR3 contains 17 residues. Per the germline V gene, CDR1 is SGHTA and CDR2 is FQGNSA. Trimming removed 5 bases from V and 3 bases from J; junction bases left unmatched: 9. The CDR3 reads CASSPNQLAGGTDTQYF. CDR3 sequence (DNA): TGTGCCAGCAGCCCAAACCAACTAGCGGGGGGTACAGATACGCAGTATTTT.

This clone was seen just once. The J gene is TRBJ1-4, the V gene TRBV30, with 7 bases matching TRBD1. The germline V gene has CDR1 GTSNPN and CDR2 SVGIG (reference sequence). This CDR3 is built from 15 residues. The junction had 11 bases not matched to a gene; V was cut back by 2 bases and J by 8 bases. The CDR3 nucleotides read TGTGCCTGGAGTACGGGGCAGGGGGATAACGAAAAACTGTTTTTT. Translated, it gives CAWSTGQGDNEKLFF.

The chain has TRBV3-1 (or the pseudogene TRBV3-2) and TRBJ1-1; D possibly corresponds to TRBD1 (6 bases). V was shortened by 2 bases and J by 1 base, with 11 bases between the two germline ends. In germline, CDR1 is LGHDT, CDR2 YNNKEL (reference sequence). CDR3 length: 15 amino acids. CDR3 loop: CASSQRMGQNTEAFF. As DNA, the CDR3 is TGTGCCAGCAGCCAACGCATGGGACAGAACACTGAAGCTTTCTTT.

V usage is TRBV5-6 and J usage is TRBJ1-2; D unresolved. Germline CDR1 reads SGHDT; CDR2 reads YYEEEE. Trimming shortened V by 1 base and J by 5 bases, and 12 bases separated the two germline ends. The CDR3 consists of 14 residues. The CDR3, as DNA: TGTGCCAGCAGCTTGTTCGTTCGGGAGTATGGCTACACCTTC. Protein sequence: CASSLFVREYGYTF.

The chain couples TRBV28 to TRBJ1-5; D gene unclear. CDR1 and CDR2 (germline): MDHEN, SYDVKM. The CDR3 runs to 13 residues. V lost 3 bases, J lost 5 bases, and 8 bases lay in between. CDR3: CASSFRGDQPQHF. DNA for the CDR3: TGTGCCAGCAGTTTCCGGGGAGATCAGCCCCAGCATTTT.

This clone has a single count. This rearrangement joins TRBV24-1 to TRBJ2-7, with 10 bases matching TRBD1. Germline V gives CDR1 KGHDR, CDR2 SFDVKD. The CDR3 is 16 residues long. J gave up 2 bases and V 3 bases, and 6 bases lay outside the gene matches. This chain's CDR3 is CATSDAGQGGPYEQYF. DNA for the CDR3: TGTGCCACCAGTGATGCCGGACAGGGGGGCCCCTACGAGCAGTACTTC.

The J gene is TRBJ1-5, the V gene TRBV28; tentative D call: TRBD1 (6 bases). Germline V lookup: CDR1 MDHEN, CDR2 SYDVKM. V dropped 6 bases and J dropped 0 bases, with 12 bases sitting between them. This CDR3 is built from 15 residues. The CDR3 region is CASSPQGTSNQPQHF. The CDR3 bases are TGTGCCAGCAGCCCTCAGGGGACTAGCAATCAGCCCCAGCATTTT.

This chain links TRBV11-2 with TRBJ2-4, with 8 bases identical to TRBD1. Losses at the gene ends were 0 bases for V and 8 bases for J; bases not matched to a gene: 6. CDR1 is SGHAT, CDR2 FQNNGV, per germline. The CDR3 spans 15 residues. CDR3 nucleotide sequence: TGTGCCAGCAGCTTAGATCGGACAGGGATGGACATTCAGTACTTC. This encodes CASSLDRTGMDIQYF.

The CDR3 DNA reads as TGTGCCAGCAGGAACTGGGACAGGGGTCCTTATAGCAATCAGCCCCAGCATTTT. Protein sequence: CASRNWDRGPYSNQPQHF. V gene TRBV9 combines with J gene TRBJ1-5; 10 nucleotides agree with TRBD1. The germline gives CDR1 SGDLS, CDR2 YYNGEE. The length of the CDR3 is 18 residues. With 5 bases clipped from V and 0 bases from J, the junction kept 11 bases outside the gene matches.

This clone was seen just once. The chain joins TRBV24-1 to TRBJ2-1; 10 bases agree with TRBD1. The CDR3 runs to 15 residues. The germline V gene has CDR1 KGHDR and CDR2 SFDVKD. The trim removed 2 bases at V and 8 bases at J, leaving 5 bases unmatched. The chain's CDR3 is CATSDSGTGDDEQFF. The CDR3 coding sequence is TGTGCCACCAGTGATTCCGGGACAGGGGACGATGAGCAGTTCTTC.

The J gene is TRBJ2-3, the V gene TRBV9, with D maybe TRBD2 (6 bases). Germline lookup yields CDR1 SGDLS and CDR2 YYNGEE. V dropped 0 bases and J dropped 6 bases, with 11 bases sitting between them. The CDR3 contains 14 residues. The CDR3, as DNA: TGTGCCAGCAGCGTAGAAACGGCGGGGGATACGCAGTATTTT. Protein product: CASSVETAGDTQYF.